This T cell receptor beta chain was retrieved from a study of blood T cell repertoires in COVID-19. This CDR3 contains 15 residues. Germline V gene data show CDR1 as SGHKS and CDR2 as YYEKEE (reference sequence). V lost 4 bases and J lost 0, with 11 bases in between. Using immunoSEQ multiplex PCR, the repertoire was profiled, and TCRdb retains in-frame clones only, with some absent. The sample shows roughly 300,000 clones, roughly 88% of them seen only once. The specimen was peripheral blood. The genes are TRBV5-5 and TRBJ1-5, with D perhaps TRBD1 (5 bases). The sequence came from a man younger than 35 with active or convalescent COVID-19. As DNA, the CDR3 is TGTGCCAGCAGCGGGAACAGGAATAGCAATCAGCCCCAGCATTTT. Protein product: CASSGNRNSNQPQHF. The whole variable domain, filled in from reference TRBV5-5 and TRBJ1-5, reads DAGVTQSPTHLIKTRGQQVTLRCSPISGHKSVSWYQQVLGQGPQFIFQYYEKEERGRGNFPDRFSARQFPNYSSELNVNALLLGDSALYLCASSGNRNSNQPQHFGDGTRLSIL.